The rows below give T cell receptor beta chains drawn from one sample of a study of T cell responses to AZD1222 COVID-19 vaccine. Measured with immunoSEQ multiplex PCR; TCRdb has only the in-frame clones, and not every one. The sample records about 220,000 clones, about 92% being singletons. This material consisted of peripheral blood, taken on day 0 of MenACWY control vaccination. The receptors shown here come from an adult in good health. Each CDR3 is given with its conserved first and last residue. Fields, in order: CDR3 DNA, CDR3 protein, V gene, D gene, CDR3 length, clone size, J gene. A D gene is named only where the DNA matches it firmly. Clone size is shown for a subset of rows, as once, few, many or a class of expanded clone.

DNA: TGTGCCAGCTCTACCACACGCGAATACGAGCAGTACTTC
CDR3: CASSTTREYEQYF
V: TRBV18
D: -
length: 13
size: -
J: TRBJ2-7

DNA: TGTGCCAGCAGCTTAGAAGGAAACACCATATATTTT
CDR3: CASSLEGNTIYF
V: TRBV7-9
D: -
length: 12
size: once
J: TRBJ1-3

DNA: TGTGCCAGCAGTCCACAGACAGGGGGCTTGACGAGTGGCTACACCTTC
CDR3: CASSPQTGGLTSGYTF
V: TRBV7-9
D: TRBD1
length: 16
size: -
J: TRBJ1-2

DNA: TGTGCCAGCACCCATAACTTGAACACTGAAGCTTTCTTT
CDR3: CASTHNLNTEAFF
V: TRBV12-3/TRBV12-4
D: -
length: 13
size: -
J: TRBJ1-1

DNA: TGTGCCAGCACCATGGCAGGGGGCCTCTACGAGCAGTACTTC
CDR3: CASTMAGGLYEQYF
V: TRBV6-5
D: TRBD1
length: 14
size: once
J: TRBJ2-7

DNA: TGTGCCTGGAGTGTACGGCACAGGGGGAACACTGAAGCTTTCTTT
CDR3: CAWSVRHRGNTEAFF
V: TRBV30
D: TRBD1
length: 15
size: -
J: TRBJ1-1

DNA: TGTGCCAGCACCCTCCTCTCTGGGAATGAGCAGTTCTTC
CDR3: CASTLLSGNEQFF
V: TRBV27
D: -
length: 13
size: -
J: TRBJ2-1

DNA: TGTGCCAGCAGGATCTCTAGCATAGGTACGCAGTATTTT
CDR3: CASRISSIGTQYF
V: TRBV27
D: -
length: 13
size: -
J: TRBJ2-3

DNA: TGTGCCAGCAGCTTAGGAGGGACAGGGGATTATGGCTACACCTTC
CDR3: CASSLGGTGDYGYTF
V: TRBV7-9
D: TRBD1
length: 15
size: -
J: TRBJ1-2

DNA: TGTGCCAGCTCACCACCAGCGGACTACAATGAGCAGTTCTTC
CDR3: CASSPPADYNEQFF
V: TRBV18
D: -
length: 14
size: -
J: TRBJ2-1

DNA: TGTGCCAGCAGTTCCCGAGCAGCGGGGACCCAGTACTTC
CDR3: CASSSRAAGTQYF
V: TRBV28
D: -
length: 13
size: -
J: TRBJ2-5

DNA: TGTGCCAGCAGTTTCGGAGGGAGCTCTGGAAACACCATATATTTT
CDR3: CASSFGGSSGNTIYF
V: TRBV28
D: -
length: 15
size: -
J: TRBJ1-3

DNA: TGTGCCAGCAGCTTAAGCGGCGGGGGTGGCGAAAGGCAGTTCTTC
CDR3: CASSLSGGGGERQFF
V: TRBV7-9
D: TRBD2
length: 15
size: -
J: TRBJ2-1

DNA: TGTGCCACGGGACAGGGTTTTGCAGATACGCAGTATTTT
CDR3: CATGQGFADTQYF
V: TRBV19
D: TRBD1
length: 13
size: -
J: TRBJ2-3

DNA: TGTGCCAGCAGTGAATTCGTGAACACTGAAGCTTTCTTT
CDR3: CASSEFVNTEAFF
V: TRBV6-1
D: -
length: 13
size: -
J: TRBJ1-1

DNA: TGTGCCAGCAGCAAAGAAGGGGGGCAGCCCCAGCATTTT
CDR3: CASSKEGGQPQHF
V: TRBV21-1
D: -
length: 13
size: -
J: TRBJ1-5

DNA: TGCAGTGCCCGCCCCAGCGCTTTCTTT
CDR3: CSARPSAFF
V: TRBV20-1
D: -
length: 9
size: -
J: TRBJ1-1

DNA: TGTGCCATCAGTGTAGGGGGGTCTAATGAAAAACTGTTTTTT
CDR3: CAISVGGSNEKLFF
V: TRBV10-3
D: -
length: 14
size: -
J: TRBJ1-4

DNA: TGTGCCAGCAGCTTAGGTGCGCGGGGGGTCATTGGGACCCAGTACTTC
CDR3: CASSLGARGVIGTQYF
V: TRBV7-8
D: TRBD2
length: 16
size: -
J: TRBJ2-5

DNA: TGTGCCAGCAGTCCATTATTAGCGGGGGACCGCACAGATACGCAGTATTTT
CDR3: CASSPLLAGDRTDTQYF
V: TRBV2
D: TRBD2
length: 17
size: -
J: TRBJ2-3

DNA: TGTGCCACCGGACAGGAGGTGGACGAGCAGTACTTC
CDR3: CATGQEVDEQYF
V: TRBV10-3
D: TRBD1
length: 12
size: -
J: TRBJ2-7

DNA: TGTGCCAGCAGCAAACAGGACAGGGGAAAATTTGACGAGCAGTACTTC
CDR3: CASSKQDRGKFDEQYF
V: TRBV5-5
D: TRBD1
length: 16
size: -
J: TRBJ2-7